This TCR beta chain originates from a study of T cell responses to AZD1222 COVID-19 vaccine. Germline values: CDR1 SGHTA, CDR2 FQGTGA. The CDR3 covers 15 residues. V trimming: 1 base; J trimming: 6 bases; junction bases outside the gene matches: 6. This table comes from immunoSEQ multiplex PCR, and its TCRdb copy is limited to in-frame clones, with some not included. The sample lists about 110,000 clones, around nine tenths occurring once. This clonotype was sampled from an adult in good health. This sequence joins TRBV7-3 and TRBJ2-3, with 8 bases matching TRBD2. Sequencing was performed on peripheral blood, taken on day 0 of AZD1222 vaccination. The CDR3 here is CASSLSGGNWDTQYF. The CDR3 nucleotides read TGTGCCAGCAGCTTAAGCGGGGGGAACTGGGATACGCAGTATTTT.